The rows below give T cell receptor beta chains drawn from one sample of a study of blood T cell repertoires in COVID-19. Produced via immunoSEQ multiplex PCR; TCRdb's table is partial and in-frame only. The sample lists 190,000 or so clones; 80% to 90% were seen once. The sequencing input was PBMCs or T cells enriched from blood (not recorded which). The receptor source for this set is a man aged 30 to 45 who had recovered from COVID-19. Both conserved end residues are part of each CDR3. Each record gives: J gene, V gene, D gene, clone size, CDR3 protein, CDR3 DNA. The D gene is left open where the match is weak. The size entry is marked missing in some rows and otherwise reads once, few, many or a size class.

TRBJ1-2	TRBV3-1/TRBV3-2	NA	NA	CASSQDKGANYGYTF	TGTGCCAGCAGCCAAGACAAGGGGGCTAACTATGGCTACACCTTC
TRBJ2-1	TRBV11-2	TRBD2	NA	CASSHRLAGGYNEQFF	TGTGCCAGCAGCCATCGACTAGCGGGAGGTTACAATGAGCAGTTCTTC
TRBJ2-3	TRBV4-3	NA	NA	CASSQETGMAGVTDTQYF	TGCGCCAGCAGCCAAGAGACGGGGATGGCAGGGGTCACAGATACGCAGTATTTT
TRBJ1-2	TRBV6-5	NA	NA	CASRYQQGIYGYTF	TGTGCCAGCAGATACCAACAGGGCATCTATGGCTACACCTTC
TRBJ2-2	TRBV7-2	NA	NA	CASSLTSTYTGELFF	TGTGCCAGCAGCCTGACAAGTACCTACACCGGGGAGCTGTTTTTT
TRBJ2-2	TRBV27	NA	NA	CASSFGNTGELFF	TGTGCCAGCAGTTTCGGGAACACCGGGGAGCTGTTTTTT
TRBJ1-1	TRBV19	NA	NA	CASSWQANTEAFF	TGTGCCAGTAGTTGGCAGGCCAACACTGAAGCTTTCTTT
TRBJ2-7	TRBV21-1	NA	NA	CASSKTETQGAWSSYEQYF	TGTGCCAGCAGCAAAACTGAGACACAGGGGGCATGGAGCTCCTACGAGCAGTACTTC
TRBJ2-1	TRBV11-2	TRBD2	NA	CASSLDGLDYNEQFF	TGTGCCAGCAGCTTAGATGGACTAGATTACAATGAGCAGTTCTTC
TRBJ1-1	TRBV3-1/TRBV3-2	TRBD1	NA	CASSQTGLKNTEAFF	TGTGCCAGCAGCCAGACAGGGCTTAAGAACACTGAAGCTTTCTTT
TRBJ2-7	TRBV6-5	TRBD1	NA	CASSPGTGGREQYF	TGTGCCAGCAGCCCCGGGACAGGGGGCCGGGAGCAGTACTTC
TRBJ2-5	TRBV5-1	NA	NA	CASSLEGGRQETQYF	TGCGCCAGCAGCTTAGAAGGCGGCAGACAAGAGACCCAGTACTTC
TRBJ2-2	TRBV10-3	NA	NA	CAISDPGNWNTGELFF	TGTGCCATCAGTGATCCGGGGAACTGGAACACCGGGGAGCTGTTTTTT
TRBJ1-5	TRBV6-5	TRBD1	NA	CASRPGQGNQPQHF	TGTGCCAGCAGACCGGGACAGGGCAATCAGCCCCAGCATTTT
TRBJ2-2	TRBV19	TRBD2	NA	CASSILGSGPGELFF	TGTGCCAGTAGTATTTTGGGTAGCGGGCCCGGGGAGCTGTTTTTT
TRBJ1-1	TRBV7-6	NA	NA	CASSADQGTNTEAFF	TGTGCCAGCAGCGCCGACCAGGGGACGAACACTGAAGCTTTCTTT
TRBJ1-3	TRBV6-5	NA	NA	CASKRTATGNTIYF	TGTGCCAGCAAACGGACAGCGACGGGAAACACCATATATTTT
TRBJ2-7	TRBV18	TRBD1	NA	CASSPGTGINEQYF	TGTGCCAGCTCACCGGGGACAGGGATAAACGAGCAGTACTTC
TRBJ2-7	TRBV7-2	TRBD1	NA	CASSLADRGLYEQYF	TGTGCCAGCAGCTTAGCGGACAGGGGCCTCTACGAGCAGTACTTC
TRBJ2-1	TRBV4-1	TRBD1	NA	CASSQERGQAFNEQFF	TGCGCCAGCAGCCAAGAGAGAGGACAGGCCTTCAATGAGCAGTTCTTC
TRBJ1-5	TRBV4-1	NA	NA	CASSQAPGTNQPQHF	TGCGCCAGCAGCCAAGCCCCGGGTACCAATCAGCCCCAGCATTTT
TRBJ2-2	TRBV30	NA	NA	CAWSGRGAGELFF	TGTGCCTGGAGTGGGCGGGGTGCCGGGGAGCTGTTTTTT
TRBJ1-5	TRBV19	NA	once	CASSIKGNQPQHF	TGTGCCAGTAGTATTAAGGGGAATCAGCCCCAGCATTTT
TRBJ2-7	TRBV7-2	TRBD1	NA	CASYSPGQGIGEQYF	TGTGCCAGCTACAGCCCGGGACAGGGTATAGGCGAGCAGTACTTC
TRBJ2-2	TRBV6-5	NA	NA	CASGPGKGTGELFF	TGTGCCAGCGGTCCGGGAAAGGGAACCGGGGAGCTGTTTTTT
TRBJ2-7	TRBV11-2	NA	NA	CASSLSDHYEQYF	TGTGCCAGCAGCTTAAGCGACCATTACGAGCAGTACTTC
TRBJ1-5	TRBV10-3	TRBD1	NA	CAISDGTGDRQPQHF	TGTGCCATCAGTGATGGGACAGGGGACAGACAGCCCCAGCATTTT
TRBJ2-2	TRBV29-1	NA	many	CSATTSNTGELFF	TGCAGCGCCACCACTTCGAACACCGGGGAGCTGTTTTTT
TRBJ2-1	TRBV24-1	NA	NA	CATSDLVGRDEQFF	TGTGCCACCAGTGATTTAGTAGGTCGGGATGAGCAGTTCTTC
TRBJ2-1	TRBV28	TRBD1	once	CASSKPSTGGDEQFF	TGTGCCAGCAGTAAACCTTCGACAGGGGGCGATGAGCAGTTCTTC
TRBJ2-1	TRBV15	TRBD2	once	CATSSPYLSGDHYNEQFF	TGTGCCACCAGCAGTCCCTATCTTAGCGGGGACCACTACAATGAGCAGTTCTTC
TRBJ2-7	TRBV27	TRBD1	NA	CASRIRDSLFYEQYF	TGTGCCAGCAGGATAAGGGACAGCCTGTTCTACGAGCAGTACTTC
TRBJ2-1	TRBV5-1	NA	once	CASSPGEGPYNEQFF	TGCGCCAGCAGCCCAGGGGAGGGCCCTTACAATGAGCAGTTCTTC
TRBJ1-5	TRBV10-1	TRBD1	NA	CASSEGGTGSDSNQPQHF	TGCGCCAGCAGTGAAGGGGGGACAGGGTCAGATAGCAATCAGCCCCAGCATTTT
TRBJ2-7	TRBV7-2	TRBD2	NA	CASSLQGPRRLAGNPEQYF	TGTGCCAGCAGCCTTCAGGGGCCTAGGAGGCTAGCGGGAAATCCCGAGCAGTACTTC
TRBJ2-3	TRBV7-6	TRBD1	NA	CASSLALGGQSTDTQYF	TGTGCCAGCAGCTTAGCGCTAGGGGGACAGTCCACAGATACGCAGTATTTT
TRBJ1-2	TRBV4-1	TRBD1	once	CASSQVGQGAVGYTF	TGCGCCAGCAGCCAAGTGGGACAGGGGGCGGTTGGCTACACCTTC
TRBJ1-2	TRBV11-2	NA	NA	CASSLGFRDINYGYTF	TGTGCCAGCAGCTTGGGTTTTCGGGACATCAACTATGGCTACACCTTC
TRBJ1-5	TRBV23-1	NA	NA	CASSQPATKRIRQSFVNQPQHF	TGCGCCAGCAGTCAACCTGCCACTAAACGGATAAGACAGTCTTTTGTCAATCAGCCCCAGCATTTT
TRBJ2-7	TRBV11-2	NA	NA	CASSLAPFYEQYF	TGTGCCAGCAGCTTAGCTCCGTTCTACGAGCAGTACTTC
TRBJ1-6	TRBV5-4	NA	few	CASSFGQTDSPLHF	TGTGCCAGCAGCTTCGGACAGACCGATTCACCCCTCCACTTT
TRBJ1-1	TRBV3-1/TRBV3-2	NA	NA	CASSQETGMNTEAFF	TGTGCCAGCAGCCAAGAAACAGGGATGAACACTGAAGCTTTCTTT
TRBJ2-7	TRBV6-5	NA	NA	CASQPNRDSYEQYF	TGTGCCAGCCAACCAAACAGGGACTCCTACGAGCAGTACTTC
TRBJ2-1	TRBV7-9	TRBD2	NA	CASSALAGGPNEQFF	TGTGCCAGCAGCGCCCTAGCGGGAGGGCCCAATGAGCAGTTCTTC
TRBJ2-1	TRBV28	TRBD2	NA	CASSFPGGTLVSYNEQFF	TGTGCCAGCAGTTTCCCGGGGGGTACTCTAGTATCCTACAATGAGCAGTTCTTC
TRBJ2-7	TRBV13	NA	NA	CASSLPGQLTYEQYF	TGTGCCAGCAGCTTGCCCGGACAGCTAACCTACGAGCAGTACTTC
TRBJ2-2	TRBV9	TRBD2	NA	CASSVGGGAAGELFF	TGTGCCAGCAGCGTAGGCGGGGGGGCTGCCGGGGAGCTGTTTTTT
TRBJ1-1	TRBV27	TRBD1	NA	CASSRTGKGAFF	TGTGCCAGCAGTCGGACAGGGAAAGGAGCTTTCTTT
TRBJ1-1	TRBV5-1	NA	NA	CASSLAGRSEAFF	TGCGCCAGCAGCTTGGCCGGCAGGTCTGAAGCTTTCTTT
TRBJ2-2	TRBV10-2	NA	NA	CASSNTGNTGELFF	TGCGCCAGCAGTAATACAGGGAACACCGGGGAGCTGTTTTTT
TRBJ2-1	TRBV9	TRBD2	once	CASSVIAGVFPDYNEQFF	TGTGCCAGCAGCGTAATAGCGGGAGTATTCCCAGACTACAATGAGCAGTTCTTC
TRBJ1-5	TRBV28	NA	NA	CASSFRGGNQPQHF	TGTGCCAGCAGTTTTCGCGGGGGCAATCAGCCCCAGCATTTT
TRBJ2-7	TRBV4-1	NA	NA	CASSQVGVPFYEQYF	TGCGCCAGCAGCCAAGTAGGGGTCCCCTTCTACGAGCAGTACTTC
TRBJ2-7	TRBV4-1	TRBD2	NA	CASSQRGLAGREQYF	TGCGCCAGCAGCCAAAGAGGCCTAGCGGGTAGAGAGCAGTACTTC
TRBJ1-2	TRBV27	NA	once	CASSPTGLHYGYTF	TGTGCCAGCAGTCCCACAGGGCTCCACTATGGCTACACCTTC